The next 30 T cell receptor beta chains were all read from a single sample in a study of cytomegalovirus exposure and HLA in healthy donors. PCR employed 60 Vbeta and 13 Jbeta primers. TCRdb keeps only in-frame clones here, not all; method: immunoSEQ multiplex PCR. The table lists 140,000 to 150,000 clones, around 75% of them singletons, with around 7% in the top ten. The sequencing sample was made of PBMCs. These receptors all come from a man aged 25-40 years in good health and CMV-seronegative.

V is TRBV2 and J is TRBJ2-5; 7 bases map to TRBD1. This CDR3 region has 13 residues. V lost 5 bases and J lost 5; bases outside the gene matches: 5. Germline assignment: CDR1 SNHLY and CDR2 FYNNEI. Here the CDR3 reads CASSMTGMETQYF. The CDR3 DNA is TGTGCCAGCAGTATGACAGGGATGGAGACCCAGTACTTC.

The rearrangement joins TRBV25-1 to TRBJ2-5; TRBD2 aligns across 8 bases. The last part of the DNA fits TRBJ2-7 better; the J call may be wrong. In germline, CDR1 is MGHDK, CDR2 SYGVNS. CDR3 length: 17 amino acids. The CDR3 here is CASSEVGQTGGSYEQYF. The DNA of the CDR3 is TGTGCCAGCAGTGAAGTTGGACAGACGGGGGGGTCCTACGAGCAGTACTTC.

V and J are TRBV7-2 and TRBJ1-6; perhaps TRBD1 as D (6 bases). Germline V gene data show CDR1 as SGHTA and CDR2 as FQGNSA. There are 17 residues in the CDR3. Trimming removed 4 bases at V and 0 bases at J, with 13 bases between. The CDR3 nucleotides read TGTGCCAGCAGCTCACACAGGGCCAACTCCTATAATTCACCCCTCCACTTT. This translates into CASSSHRANSYNSPLHF.

This clone was detected once. The chain couples TRBV6-1 to TRBJ1-5; D is possibly TRBD1 (5 bases). Trimming shortened V by 6 bases and J by 9 bases, and 15 bases separated the two germline ends. The CDR3 extends over 13 amino acids. The germline CDR1 and CDR2 sequences are MNHNS and SASEGT. The CDR3 reads CASRESLGGPQHF. In nucleotides, the CDR3 is TGTGCCAGCAGAGAGTCCCTCGGGGGGCCCCAGCATTTT.

V usage is TRBV25-1 and J usage is TRBJ1-2; TRBD1 is a possible D gene (5 bases). CDR3 length: 12 residues. The V gene's germline CDR1 is MGHDK and CDR2 SYGVNS. V shed 6 bases and J shed 2 bases, with 7 bases lying between them. CDR3 residues: CASRGGNYGYTF. Written as DNA, the CDR3 is TGTGCCAGCAGGGGGGGAAACTATGGCTACACCTTC.

The J gene is TRBJ2-3, the V gene TRBV5-4; 9 nucleotides agree with TRBD2. The CDR3 runs 16 residues. Germline V lookup: CDR1 SGHNT, CDR2 YYREEE (reference sequence). Trimming at V came to 1 base and at J to 4 bases, leaving 7 bases not matched to a gene. The DNA of the CDR3 is TGTGCCAGCAGCTTGAGGGCGGGGGGGAGATCAGATACGCAGTATTTT. This encodes CASSLRAGGRSDTQYF. Full variable domain (outside the CDR3, taken from reference TRBV5-4 and TRBJ2-3): ETGVTQSPTHLIKTRGQQVTLRCSSQSGHNTVSWYQQALGQGPQFIFQYYREEENGRGNFPPRFSGLQFPNYSSELNVNALELDDSALYLCASSLRAGGRSDTQYFGPGTRLTVL.

The J gene is TRBJ2-2, the V gene TRBV25-1; D may be TRBD2 (5 bases). The V end was cut by 1 base, the J end by 6 bases, with 12 bases between. Per germline, CDR1 MGHDK and CDR2 SYGVNS. The CDR3 loop spans 15 amino acids. DNA for the CDR3: TGTGCCAGCAGTGAATGGAGGACGGCCTCCGGGGAGCTGTTTTTT. This translates into CASSEWRTASGELFF. The full variable domain, in which reference TRBV25-1 and TRBJ2-2 provide the parts outside the CDR3, is EADIYQTPRYLVIGTGKKITLECSQTMGHDKMYWYQQDPGMELHLIHYSYGVNSTEKGDLSSESTVSRIRTEHFPLTLESARPSHTSQYLCASSEWRTASGELFFGEGSRLTVL.

The J gene is TRBJ2-2, the V gene TRBV4-2, with 8 nucleotides matching TRBD1. This CDR3 spans 15 amino acids. The germline CDR1 and CDR2 sequences are LGHNA and YNFKEQ. The ends lost 1 base at V and 5 bases at J; junction bases unmatched: 3. CDR3 residues: CASSQGTGLTGELFF. In DNA form, the CDR3 reads TGTGCCAGCAGCCAAGGGACAGGGCTAACCGGGGAGCTGTTTTTT.

This clone was recorded a few times. This sequence joins TRBV19 and TRBJ1-4, with D possibly matching TRBD1 (6 bases). The V gene lost 4 bases and the J gene lost 0 bases, with 9 bases spanning the gap. The CDR3 covers 15 residues. Germline V gene lookup returns CDR1 LNHDA and CDR2 SQIVND (reference sequence). The CDR3 coding sequence is TGTGCCAGTAGTACCTGGACAGCAACTAATGAAAAACTGTTTTTT. Its translation: CASSTWTATNEKLFF.

V gene TRBV18 combines with J gene TRBJ2-1, with 7 bases matching TRBD2. The ends lost 3 bases at V and 7 bases at J; junction bases unmatched: 0. Germline V lookup: CDR1 KGHSH, CDR2 LQKENI. The CDR3 is 12 residues long. The CDR3 sequence is CASSPGGNEQFF. CDR3 bases: TGTGCCAGCTCACCGGGGGGGAATGAGCAGTTCTTC.

The count of this clone is one. J is TRBJ2-3 and V is TRBV7-9, with TRBD2 matching over 8 bases. CDR1 is SEHNR, CDR2 FQNEAQ, per germline (reference sequence). V shed 5 bases, J shed 1 base, and the junction held 5 bases outside the gene matches. CDR3 length: 15 residues. The CDR3 region has the DNA TGTGCCAGCAGCCGACTTAGCGGGGGCACAGATACGCAGTATTTT. This codes for CASSRLSGGTDTQYF.

This clone came up a few times. The chain has TRBV6-5 and TRBJ2-6; D gene ambiguous. Between the trimmed V and J ends, which lost 3 bases and 1 base, there was a span of 7 bases. Germline V gene data show CDR1 as MNHEY and CDR2 as SVGAGI. The CDR3 is 15 amino acids. Written as DNA, the CDR3 is TGTGCCAGCAGTTATACATTTTCTGGGGCCAACGTCCTGACTTTC. Residues: CASSYTFSGANVLTF.

The gene calls are TRBV4-1 and TRBJ1-1, with D possibly TRBD1 on 5 matching bases. The CDR3 has 18 amino acids. Trimming left V 3 bases short and J 1 base short, with 21 bases between. Germline CDR1 is MGHRA and CDR2 is YSYEKL. CDR3 bases: TGCGCCAGCAGCCACAGGGCTGGGGAGCGGGGCCCGAACACTGAAGCTTTCTTT. The encoded protein is CASSHRAGERGPNTEAFF.

The rearrangement uses TRBV28 and TRBJ2-7; 8 nucleotides match TRBD2. The CDR3 extends over 17 amino acids. The germline gives CDR1 MDHEN, CDR2 SYDVKM. The V and J ends lost 2 bases and 0 bases, in that order; junction bases with no gene match: 9. CDR3 sequence reads: CASSLNELAESSYEQYF. In DNA form, the CDR3 reads TGTGCCAGCAGTTTAAACGAACTAGCGGAGAGCTCCTACGAGCAGTACTTC. The full variable domain, rest sourced from reference TRBV28 and TRBJ2-7, is DVKVTQSSRYLVKRTGEKVFLECVQDMDHENMFWYRQDPGLGLRLIYFSYDVKMKEKGDIPEGYSVSREKKERFSLILESASTNQTSMYLCASSLNELAESSYEQYFGPGTRLTVT.

J is TRBJ2-7 and V is TRBV18; 9 positions match TRBD2. V was clipped by 6 bases and J by 2 bases; unmatched bases: 8. CDR1 and CDR2 from the germline V gene are KGHSH and LQKENI. There are 15 residues in the CDR3. In nucleotides, the CDR3 is TGTGCCAGCTCCCCAGGCCAGCGGGAGGCCTACGAGCAGTACTTC. Translation gives CASSPGQREAYEQYF.

This sequence joins TRBV5-5 and TRBJ1-2; 9 bases are shared with TRBD1. V shed 4 bases and J 4 bases; nucleotides not matched to a gene: 8. This CDR3 region has 15 residues. Germline V gene lookup returns CDR1 SGHKS and CDR2 YYEKEE (reference sequence). In DNA form, the CDR3 reads TGTGCCAGCAGCGTCCCGGGACAGGGCGGCTATGGCTACACCTTC. Its translation is CASSVPGQGGYGYTF.

This chain's CDR3 is CASSLSSQSGYGYTF. CDR3 coding DNA: TGTGCCAGCAGTTTATCCTCCCAGTCAGGCTATGGCTACACCTTC. The chain links TRBV27 to TRBJ1-2; unclear D gene. CDR1 and CDR2 from the germline V gene are MNHEY and SMNVEV (reference sequence). The CDR3 totals 15 residues. The V and J ends lost 0 bases and 4 bases respectively, with 12 bases between them.

The chain couples TRBV18 to TRBJ1-6; D unresolved. Trimming shortened V by 2 bases and J by 8 bases, and 7 bases separated the two germline ends. The CDR3 runs 13 residues. Germline loops: CDR1 KGHSH, CDR2 LQKENI. The CDR3 DNA reads as TGTGCCAGCTCACCATCGTCCGATTCACCCCTCCACTTT. Encoded protein: CASSPSSDSPLHF.

This chain uses TRBV19 with TRBJ2-7, with D perhaps matching TRBD1 (6 bases). Germline V lookup: CDR1 LNHDA, CDR2 SQIVND (reference sequence). V lost 2 bases and J lost 0, with 11 bases in between. This CDR3 comprises 15 residues. This CDR3 reads CASSISTGLSYEQYF. CDR3 sequence (DNA): TGTGCCAGTAGTATATCTACAGGGCTCTCCTACGAGCAGTACTTC.

This clone appeared a few times. The rearrangement uses TRBV2 and TRBJ2-5; D is unresolved. CDR1 is SNHLY, CDR2 FYNNEI, per germline. CDR3 length: 12 amino acids. Trimming stripped 2 bases from V and 3 bases from J, with 4 bases between. The CDR3 region has the DNA TGTGCCAGCAGTGAAACAGAAGAGACCCAGTACTTC. This gives the protein CASSETEETQYF.

This clone was picked up one time. The rearrangement uses TRBV2 and TRBJ1-1; 9 nucleotides align to TRBD1. J lost 0 bases, V lost 6 bases, and 5 bases had no gene match. The CDR3 is 15 amino acids. The germline V gene encodes CDR1 SNHLY and CDR2 FYNNEI. The CDR3 nucleotides read TGTGCCAGCAGGAGGGGGACAGGGATGAACACTGAAGCTTTCTTT. It translates to CASRRGTGMNTEAFF.

A word on this clone: The identical CDR3 is also encoded by other nucleotide sequences in the sample. The V gene is TRBV5-1, the J gene TRBJ2-3; 13 bases agree with TRBD2. CDR1 is SGHRS, CDR2 YFSETQ, per germline. J was trimmed by 2 bases and V by 2 bases; bases with no gene match: 8. This CDR3 is 18 amino acids long. The CDR3 spells CASSLRLAGGLITDTQYF. CDR3 sequence (DNA): TGCGCCAGCAGCTTAAGACTAGCGGGAGGTTTAATCACAGATACGCAGTATTTT.

V is TRBV15 and J is TRBJ2-1; TRBD2 agrees at 10 bases. V was pared by 0 bases and J by 7 bases, with 9 bases of the junction left unmatched. This CDR3 has 17 residues. Germline V gene sequence: CDR1 LNHNV, CDR2 YYDKDF (reference sequence). CDR3 sequence reads: CATSRDQASGRENEQFF. The CDR3 region has the DNA TGTGCCACCAGCAGAGATCAAGCTAGCGGGAGAGAAAATGAGCAGTTCTTC.

The J gene is TRBJ2-2, the V gene TRBV6-1, with 9 bases aligning to TRBD1. There are 14 residues in the CDR3. V lost 7 bases to trimming and J lost 3 bases; unmatched junction nucleotides: 3. Germline V gene sequence: CDR1 MNHNS, CDR2 SASEGT. The CDR3: CASTRTGDTGELFF. Here the CDR3 DNA reads TGTGCCAGCACTCGGACAGGGGACACCGGGGAGCTGTTTTTT.

V usage is TRBV28 and J usage is TRBJ1-3; 7 nucleotides line up with TRBD1. Germline-derived CDR1 and CDR2 are MDHEN and SYDVKM. J was trimmed by 4 bases and V by 5 bases; bases with no gene match: 11. This CDR3 comprises 16 residues. CDR3 sequence (DNA): TGTGCCAGCAGTCCCAGGGGGTCCATGGTAGGAAACACCATATATTTT. This codes for CASSPRGSMVGNTIYF.

The chain combines TRBV6-1 with TRBJ1-2, with 8 bases lining up with TRBD1. The CDR3 consists of 13 residues. J lost 3 bases, V lost 3 bases, and 0 bases had no gene match. Looked up from germline, CDR1 is MNHNS and CDR2 is SASEGT. The CDR3 region has the DNA TGTGCCAGCAGTGAGACAGGGGACTATGGCTACACCTTC. Protein product: CASSETGDYGYTF.

The rearrangement links TRBV2 to TRBJ2-7; TRBD1 might be the D (5 bases). Germline V gene sequence: CDR1 SNHLY, CDR2 FYNNEI. This CDR3 comprises 10 residues. V was trimmed by 9 bases and J by 5 bases, leaving 8 bases between them. The chain's CDR3 is CARDKDEQYF. The CDR3 nucleotides are TGTGCCAGGGACAAAGACGAGCAGTACTTC.

The J gene is TRBJ2-7, the V gene TRBV5-1; D is possibly TRBD1 (6 bases). The CDR3 runs 14 residues. Trimming removed 6 bases from V and 3 bases from J, with 16 bases in between. The germline gives CDR1 SGHRS, CDR2 YFSETQ. This CDR3 is CASKEQGELYEQYF. CDR3 DNA: TGCGCCAGCAAGGAACAGGGAGAACTCTACGAGCAGTACTTC.

The V gene is TRBV29-1, the J gene TRBJ2-6; a possible D gene is TRBD2 (6 bases). With 7 bases removed from V and 0 bases from J, the gap between germline ends came to 16 bases. The CDR3 is 16 residues long. CDR1 and CDR2 (germline): SQVTM, ANQGSEA. The CDR3, as DNA: TGCAGCGCCTGGGACTCGGTCTACTCTGGGGCCAACGTCCTGACTTTC. Translated, it gives CSAWDSVYSGANVLTF.

This chain links TRBV5-1 with TRBJ2-5, with 10 bases that match TRBD1. There are 14 residues in the CDR3. The germline V gene has CDR1 SGHRS and CDR2 YFSETQ. Trimming took 3 bases from V and 4 from J; bases not matched to a gene: 3. The CDR3, as DNA: TGCGCCAGCAGCTCCCGGGACAGGGGAGAGACCCAGTACTTC. This encodes CASSSRDRGETQYF. The whole variable domain, filled in from reference TRBV5-1 and TRBJ2-5, reads KAGVTQTPRYLIKTRGQQVTLSCSPISGHRSVSWYQQTPGQGLQFLFEYFSETQRNKGNFPGRFSGRQFSNSRSEMNVSTLELGDSALYLCASSSRDRGETQYFGPGTRLLVL.